This entry is about one TCR beta chain. The entry originates in a study of blood T cell repertoires in COVID-19. This CDR3 has 14 residues. V was shortened by 5 bases and J by 2 bases, with 10 bases between the two germline ends. Germline assignment: CDR1 LNHDA and CDR2 SQIVND (reference sequence). Profiling relied on immunoSEQ multiplex PCR, and the TCRdb table lists in-frame clones only, not all of them. The sample lists 150,000 to 160,000 clones; around 83% were seen once. The gene calls are TRBV19 and TRBJ1-5, with D possibly being TRBD1 (6 bases). The sequenced sample consisted of peripheral blood. The receptor was isolated from a woman aged 45-60 years with acute or convalescent COVID-19. Here the CDR3 reads CASSVYRGNQPQHF. CDR3 sequence (DNA): TGTGCCAGTAGTGTTTACAGGGGCAATCAGCCCCAGCATTTT.